These 3 T cell receptor beta chains came from one sample sequenced in a study of shared clonotypes between healthy human individuals. Assay used: immunoSEQ multiplex PCR; TCRdb lists only in-frame clones, some missing. The table has about 2,500,000 clones, over 85% seen once. The sequenced sample was naive CD4+ T cells sorted from blood. Subset specified: CD45RA+ positively selected. The receptors here all came from a man between 18 and 35 years old in good health.

This chain connects TRBV2 to TRBJ2-7, with a weak D call TRBD1 (6 bases). The CDR3 extends over 15 amino acids. Deletions cut 6 bases from V and 3 bases from J, with 18 bases between. Germline V gene data show CDR1 as SNHLY and CDR2 as FYNNEI. CDR3 in DNA: TGTGCCAGCAGCCTTGGACAGCAGGGCCTCTACGAGCAGTACTTC. This gives the protein CASSLGQQGLYEQYF.

The chain employs TRBV9 and TRBJ2-3; TRBD1 might be the D (5 bases). Germline V gene lookup returns CDR1 SGDLS and CDR2 YYNGEE. This CDR3 is 15 amino acids long. The germline V and J ends were trimmed by 4 bases and 4 bases, with 16 bases remaining between them. The CDR3 reads CASSISTVNPDTQYF. The CDR3 DNA is TGTGCCAGCAGCATATCGACAGTGAACCCAGATACGCAGTATTTT.

The CDR3 spells CASSLTSLSSYNSPLHF. The CDR3 DNA sequence: TGTGCCAGCAGTTTGACATCGTTAAGCTCCTATAATTCACCCCTCCACTTT. This chain uses TRBV28 with TRBJ1-6; D call uncertain. Germline CDR1 MDHEN, CDR2 SYDVKM. Trimming pared 3 bases from V and 0 bases from J, leaving 12 bases between. The CDR3 extends over 17 amino acids.